One sample yielded the 20 T cell receptor beta chains listed below, sequenced in a study of regulatory T cells in long-lasting Graves disease. iRepertoire HTBI primers and Arm-PCR of CDR3 regions built TCR beta libraries. TCRdb processed the multiplex PCR reads anew with MiXCR; each CDR3 protein has one entry. The table records about 300,000 distinct CDR3 sequences, around 20% of them present only once. As to time point: persistent/refractory GD, antithyroid drugs over 5 years with positive TRAb. RNA isolated from PBMCs was used to make the TCR library. The material was peripheral blood mononuclear cells (PBMCs), obtained when the disease was refractory, from a patient treated with antithyroid drugs. Receptor source: a female donor with Graves disease.

This clonotype showed up many times. V gene TRBV30 combines with J gene TRBJ2-7; 11 bases are a match to TRBD1. The germline V gene encodes CDR1 GTSNPN and CDR2 SVGIG (reference sequence). CDR3 length equals 14 residues. V was pared by 5 bases and J by 3 bases, with 6 bases of the junction left unmatched. The CDR3 DNA reads TGTGCCTGGCTTCCGGGACAGGGGGTCTACGAGCAGTACTTC. This translates into CAWLPGQGVYEQYF.

In its sample, this clonotype was seen many times. The J gene is TRBJ2-5, the V gene TRBV12-3 or TRBV12-4; TRBD2 aligns across 10 bases. V lost 6 bases to trimming and J lost 5 bases; unmatched junction nucleotides: 6. The CDR3 length is 14 residues. CDR3 in amino acids: CASSQLAGVETQYF. In DNA form, the CDR3 reads TGTGCCAGCAGCCAGCTAGCGGGAGTTGAGACCCAGTACTTC.

This clonotype was observed at least ten times. This rearrangement joins TRBV7-2 to TRBJ2-7; 12 bases fit TRBD2. The trim removed 3 bases at V and 7 bases at J, leaving 4 bases unmatched. Germline V gene data show CDR1 as SGHTA and CDR2 as FQGNSA. The CDR3 is made up of 14 amino acids. The DNA for the CDR3 is TGTGCCAGCAGCTTTATCGGGACTAGCGGGGAGCAGTACTTC. Its translation: CASSFIGTSGEQYF.

This clonotype was seen at least ten times. The chain recombines TRBV2 with TRBJ2-5, with TRBD2 identical over 13 bases. The CDR3 sequence is 19 residues long. Germline-derived CDR1 and CDR2 are SNHLY and FYNNEI. Losses at the gene ends were 4 bases for V and 0 bases for J; bases not matched to a gene: 11. The DNA for the CDR3 is TGTGCCAGCAGTGGGGTCGGGACTAGCGGGACCTTGTACCAAGAGACCCAGTACTTC. This gives the protein CASSGVGTSGTLYQETQYF.

This chain connects TRBV7-8 to TRBJ1-1; D not certain. Germline V CDR1 and CDR2: SGHVS, FQNEAQ. Trimming removed 4 bases from V and 9 bases from J, with 24 bases in between. This CDR3 is built from 16 residues. CDR3: CASSSTQMTYTSKAFF. The CDR3 nucleotides are TGTGCCAGCAGCTCGACACAGATGACCTATACGTCGAAAGCTTTCTTT. Together with reference TRBV7-8 and TRBJ1-1, the CDR3 gives the full variable domain: GAGVSQSPRYKVAKRGQDVALRCDPISGHVSLFWYQQALGQGPEFLTYFQNEAQLDKSGLPSDRFFAERPEGSVSTLKIQRTQQEDSAVYLCASSSTQMTYTSKAFFGQGTRLTVV.

This clonotype was observed many times. The V and J genes are TRBV6-1 and TRBJ2-5; D is undetermined. The CDR3 runs 13 residues. Trimming took 11 bases from V and 3 from J, leaving 16 bases between them. Germline values: CDR1 MNHNS, CDR2 SASEGT. CDR3 residues: CAGAPVGEETQYF. CDR3 bases: TGTGCCGGCGCCCCCGTTGGGGAAGAGACCCAGTACTTC.

The genes are TRBV19 and TRBJ1-1; D may be TRBD1 (6 bases). There are 14 residues in the CDR3. Trimming pared 3 bases from V and 5 bases from J, leaving 13 bases between. The germline CDR1 and CDR2 sequences are LNHDA and SQIVND (reference sequence). This CDR3 is CASSITGLRTEAFF. The CDR3 nucleotides are TGTGCCAGTAGTATTACAGGGCTCCGGACTGAAGCTTTCTTT.

Points on this clonotype: This could be a read error, since a much larger clone is one nucleotide away. In this CDR3 the conserved last residue, phenylalanine or tryptophan, is missing, so a read error is likely. This sequence joins TRBV5-1 and TRBJ1-1; the match to TRBD1 covers 9 bases. With V trimmed by 4 bases and J by 7 bases, 14 bases remained unmatched. Germline CDR1 and CDR2: SGHRS and YFSETQ. The CDR3 consists of 16 residues. The CDR3 sequence: CASSPAPGQGASEAFL. CDR3 DNA sequence: TGCGCCAGCAGCCCGGCACCGGGACAGGGCGCGAGTGAAGCTTTCCTT.

This clonotype was seen at least ten times. This chain connects TRBV28 to TRBJ2-7, with 9 bases that match TRBD2. With 6 bases clipped from V and 5 bases from J, the junction kept 5 bases outside the gene matches. The CDR3 has 13 residues. Germline loops: CDR1 MDHEN, CDR2 SYDVKM. DNA of the CDR3: TGTGCCAGCAGCTATAGCGGGGGAGACGAGCAGTACTTC. Translated: CASSYSGGDEQYF.

The sample holds many counts of this clonotype. V and J are TRBV6-2 or TRBV6-3 and TRBJ1-2, with D possibly matching TRBD1 (5 bases). Germline CDR1 MNHEY, CDR2 SVGEGT. The length of the CDR3 is 15 residues. The ends were cut back, 5 bases at V and 4 bases at J, with 17 bases in the middle. As DNA, the CDR3 is TGTGCCAGCAGTGAATTTGACAGACACTTCTATGGCTACACCTTC. Its protein product is CASSEFDRHFYGYTF.

This clonotype was counted only a few times. This chain connects TRBV20-1 to TRBJ1-2; no firm D call. V lost 1 base and J lost 5, with 20 bases in between. The CDR3 is made up of 16 amino acids. CDR1 is DFQATT and CDR2 is SNEGSKA in the germline V gene (reference sequence). The CDR3 region is CSARGLGQLFRYGYTF. The CDR3 region has the DNA TGCAGTGCTAGAGGTCTCGGGCAGCTGTTCCGTTATGGCTACACCTTC.

V usage is TRBV3-1 and J usage is TRBJ2-7; D is undetermined. Germline assignment: CDR1 LGHDT and CDR2 YNNKEL (reference sequence). This CDR3 is 14 amino acids long. The V end lost 0 bases, the J end lost 3 bases, and 9 bases lay between the germline ends. The CDR3: CASSQDGNGYEQYF. As DNA, the CDR3 is TGTGCCAGCAGCCAAGATGGGAATGGCTACGAGCAGTACTTC.

This clonotype was picked up many times. The chain combines TRBV5-1 with TRBJ1-1, with a tentative D call TRBD1 (6 bases). Germline assignment: CDR1 SGHRS and CDR2 YFSETQ. V was trimmed by 1 base and J by 11 bases, leaving 15 bases between them. The CDR3 consists of 13 residues. CDR3 in DNA: TGCGCCAGCAGCTTGAGGGGGGGATACCAGGCTTTCTTT. Translation: CASSLRGGYQAFF.

To note about this clonotype: This could be a read error, since a much larger clone is one nucleotide away. The chain couples TRBV28 to TRBJ2-7; TRBD1 aligns across 7 bases. The germline gives CDR1 MDHEN, CDR2 SYDVKM. The CDR3 is made up of 12 amino acids. In DNA form, the CDR3 reads TGTGTCAGCAGTGGACAGGTCTACGAGCAGTACTTC. Its protein is CVSSGQVYEQYF.

This clonotype was observed a handful of times. The V and J genes are TRBV4-1 and TRBJ2-7; tentatively, D is TRBD1 (7 bases). Germline CDR1 and CDR2: MGHRA and YSYEKL. Trimming stripped 10 bases from V and 5 bases from J, with 21 bases between. This CDR3 is 14 amino acids long. This CDR3 is CATPGIQGGDEQYF. CDR3 bases: TGCGCCACCCCAGGGATCCAGGGGGGCGACGAGCAGTACTTC.

V is TRBV28 and J is TRBJ2-5, with D unclear. The CDR3 extends over 14 amino acids. Germline V lookup: CDR1 MDHEN, CDR2 SYDVKM. V lost 5 bases and J 5 bases, leaving 15 bases between the germline ends. CDR3 sequence reads: CASSLGSQPETQYF. The DNA for the CDR3 is TGTGCCAGCAGTCTGGGATCCCAGCCGGAGACCCAGTACTTC.

The sample holds a few counts of this clonotype. The J gene is TRBJ2-3, the V gene TRBV9; 7 bases agree with TRBD1. The CDR3 is 14 amino acids. Germline assignment: CDR1 SGDLS and CDR2 YYNGEE. The V and J ends lost 4 bases and 5 bases, in that order; junction bases with no gene match: 7. The CDR3 reads CASSKEGALDTQYF. CDR3 DNA sequence: TGTGCCAGCAGCAAAGAGGGGGCGTTAGATACGCAGTATTTT.

The chain's CDR3 is CASSYETNSYEQYF. The CDR3 DNA sequence: TGTGCCAGCAGTTATGAGACGAACTCCTACGAGCAGTACTTC. The V gene is TRBV6-5, the J gene TRBJ2-7; unclear D gene. CDR1 MNHEY and CDR2 SVGAGI come from the germline V gene. CDR3 length: 14 amino acids. Trimming took off 3 bases at V and 0 bases at J, with 9 bases between the two ends.

V usage is TRBV5-1 and J usage is TRBJ2-1; no clear D. The CDR3 is 15 residues long. V dropped 4 bases and J dropped 4 bases, with 15 bases sitting between them. Germline V gene lookup returns CDR1 SGHRS and CDR2 YFSETQ. The chain's CDR3 is CASSLEYRNYNEQFF. The CDR3 DNA reads as TGCGCCAGCAGCCTTGAGTACAGAAATTACAATGAGCAGTTCTTC.

This clonotype was observed at least ten times. This chain uses TRBV20-1 with TRBJ2-5, with unresolved D. CDR1 DFQATT and CDR2 SNEGSKA come from the germline V gene (reference sequence). The CDR3 extends over 11 amino acids. The V end was cut by 6 bases, the J end by 2 bases, with 7 bases between. CDR3: CSAYSQETQYF. CDR3 DNA: TGCAGTGCGTACAGTCAAGAGACCCAGTACTTC.